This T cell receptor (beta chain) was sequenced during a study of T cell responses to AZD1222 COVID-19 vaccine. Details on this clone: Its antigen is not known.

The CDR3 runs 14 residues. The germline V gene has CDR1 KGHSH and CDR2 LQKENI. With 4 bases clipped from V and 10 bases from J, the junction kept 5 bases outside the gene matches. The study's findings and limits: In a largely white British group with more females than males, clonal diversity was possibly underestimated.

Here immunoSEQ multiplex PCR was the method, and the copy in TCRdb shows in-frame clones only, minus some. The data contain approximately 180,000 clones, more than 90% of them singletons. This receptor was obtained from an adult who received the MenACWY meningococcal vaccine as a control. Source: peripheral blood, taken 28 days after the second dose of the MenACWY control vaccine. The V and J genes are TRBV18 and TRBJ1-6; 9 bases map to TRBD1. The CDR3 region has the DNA TGTGCCAGCTCACAGGACAGGGGACGGTCACCCCTCCACTTT. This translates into CASSQDRGRSPLHF. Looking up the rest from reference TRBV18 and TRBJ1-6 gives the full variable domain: NAGVMQNPRHLVRRRGQEARLRCSPMKGHSHVYWYRQLPEEGLKFMVYLQKENIIDESGMPKERFSAEFPKEGPSILRIQQVVRGDSAAYFCASSQDRGRSPLHFGNGTRLTVT.